This T cell receptor (beta chain) was sequenced in a study of blood T cell repertoires in COVID-19. At the level of the study: T cells, B-cell-depleted T cells, or PBMCs provided the cDNA or gDNA that served as material.

Germline-derived CDR1 and CDR2 are LNHDA and SQIVND (reference sequence). This CDR3 region has 19 residues. V was cut by 5 bases and J by 2 bases, with 26 bases left in between. In Seattle, patients joined the study during active infection and were tracked longitudinally. In the authors' workflow: The assay estimated nucleated cells by amplifying reference gene primers. The assay was immunoSEQ multiplex PCR, and TCRdb's table has in-frame clones only and misses some. V, J and clone size were drawn from that table, and D and trimming were deduced from the DNA. The table lists around 310,000 clones, around 89% of them singletons.

V gene TRBV19 combines with J gene TRBJ2-3, with a possible D match to TRBD2 (6 bases). The sequenced material came from peripheral blood. The source of this sequence is a woman aged 40 to 50 with COVID-19, enrolled during active disease. This chain's CDR3 is CASSRFPSGLALHTDTQYF. The DNA of the CDR3 is TGTGCCAGTAGTCGATTTCCGAGTGGGCTAGCGCTTCACACAGATACGCAGTATTTT.